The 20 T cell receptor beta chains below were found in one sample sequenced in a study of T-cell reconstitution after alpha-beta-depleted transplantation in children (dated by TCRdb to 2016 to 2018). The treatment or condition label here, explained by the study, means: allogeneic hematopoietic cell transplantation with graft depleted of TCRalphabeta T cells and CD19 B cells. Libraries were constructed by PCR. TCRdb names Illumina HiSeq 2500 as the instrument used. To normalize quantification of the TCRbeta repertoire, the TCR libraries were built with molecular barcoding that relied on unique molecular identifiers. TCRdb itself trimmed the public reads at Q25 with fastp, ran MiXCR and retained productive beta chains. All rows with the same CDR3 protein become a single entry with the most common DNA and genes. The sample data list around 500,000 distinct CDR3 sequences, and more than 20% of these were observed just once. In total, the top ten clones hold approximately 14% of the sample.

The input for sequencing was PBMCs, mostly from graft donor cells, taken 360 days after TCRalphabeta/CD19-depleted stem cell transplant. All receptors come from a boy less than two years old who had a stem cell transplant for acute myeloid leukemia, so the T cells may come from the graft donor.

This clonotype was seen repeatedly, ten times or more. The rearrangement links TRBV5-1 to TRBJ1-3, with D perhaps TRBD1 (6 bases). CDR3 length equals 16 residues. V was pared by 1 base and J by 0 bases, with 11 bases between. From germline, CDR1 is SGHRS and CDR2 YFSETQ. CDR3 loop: CASSLTGTNSGNTIYF. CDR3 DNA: TGCGCCAGCAGCTTGACAGGGACCAACTCTGGAAACACCATATATTTT.

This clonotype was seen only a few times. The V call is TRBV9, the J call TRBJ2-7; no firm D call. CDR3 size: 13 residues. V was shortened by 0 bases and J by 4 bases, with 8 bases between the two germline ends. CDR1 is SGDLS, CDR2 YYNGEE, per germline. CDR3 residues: CASSVARPYEQYV. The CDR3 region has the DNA TGTGCCAGCAGCGTAGCACGACCTTACGAGCAGTACGTC.

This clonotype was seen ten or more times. As DNA, the CDR3 is TGTGCCAGCAGTTTAGCGCAGGGGAGCTCCTACAATGAGCAGTTCTTC. Protein sequence: CASSLAQGSSYNEQFF. The chain is built from TRBV12-3 or TRBV12-4 and TRBJ2-1, with a weak D call TRBD1 (6 bases). V lost 0 bases, J lost 0 bases, and 9 bases lay in between. This CDR3 spans 16 amino acids.

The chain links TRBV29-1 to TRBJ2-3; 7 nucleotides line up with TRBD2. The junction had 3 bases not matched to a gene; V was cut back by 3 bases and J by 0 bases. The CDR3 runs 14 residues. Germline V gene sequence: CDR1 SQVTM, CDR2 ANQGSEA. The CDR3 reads CSVESSGSTDTQYF. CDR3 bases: TGCAGCGTTGAGTCTAGCGGTAGCACAGATACGCAGTATTTT.

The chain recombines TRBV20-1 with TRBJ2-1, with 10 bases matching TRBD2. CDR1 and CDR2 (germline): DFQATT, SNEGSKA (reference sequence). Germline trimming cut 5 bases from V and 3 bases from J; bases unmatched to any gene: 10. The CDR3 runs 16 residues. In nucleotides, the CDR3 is TGCAGTGCTTCGAGCCCACTAGCGGGGATCTACAATGAGCAGTTCTTC. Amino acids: CSASSPLAGIYNEQFF.

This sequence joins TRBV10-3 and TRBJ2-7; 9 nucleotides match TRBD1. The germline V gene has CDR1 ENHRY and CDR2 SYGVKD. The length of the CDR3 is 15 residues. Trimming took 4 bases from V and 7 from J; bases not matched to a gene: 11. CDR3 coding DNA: TGTGCCATCAGTGTCGACAGGGGGGATGGGGGGGAGCAGTACGTC. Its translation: CAISVDRGDGGEQYV.

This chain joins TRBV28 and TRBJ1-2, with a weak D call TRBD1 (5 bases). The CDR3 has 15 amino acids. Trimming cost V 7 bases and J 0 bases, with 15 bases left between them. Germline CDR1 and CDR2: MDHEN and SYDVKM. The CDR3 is CASKKGTGTNYGYTF. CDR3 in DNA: TGTGCCAGCAAAAAAGGGACGGGGACTAACTATGGCTACACCTTC.

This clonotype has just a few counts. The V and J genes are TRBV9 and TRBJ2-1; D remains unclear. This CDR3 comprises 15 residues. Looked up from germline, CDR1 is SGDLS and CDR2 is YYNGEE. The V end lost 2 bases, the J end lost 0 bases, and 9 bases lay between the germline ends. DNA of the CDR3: TGTGCCAGCAGCGTGGGGTTTGGCTCCTACAATGAGCAGTTCTTC. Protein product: CASSVGFGSYNEQFF.

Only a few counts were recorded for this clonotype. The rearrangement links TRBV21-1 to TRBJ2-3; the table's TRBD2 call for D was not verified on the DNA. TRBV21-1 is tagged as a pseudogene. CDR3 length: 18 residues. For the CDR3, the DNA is TGTGCCAGCAGCAAAATAGGAGCGGGGGTCTCCCACACAGATACGCAGTATTTT. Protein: CASSKIGAGVSHTDTQYF.

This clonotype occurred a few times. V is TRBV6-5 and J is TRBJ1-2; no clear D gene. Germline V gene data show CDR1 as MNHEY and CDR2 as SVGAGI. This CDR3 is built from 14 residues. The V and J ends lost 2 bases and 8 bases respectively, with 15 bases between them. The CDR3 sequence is CASSYGRLGGGYTF. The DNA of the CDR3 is TGTGCCAGCAGTTACGGACGGCTTGGAGGAGGCTACACCTTC.

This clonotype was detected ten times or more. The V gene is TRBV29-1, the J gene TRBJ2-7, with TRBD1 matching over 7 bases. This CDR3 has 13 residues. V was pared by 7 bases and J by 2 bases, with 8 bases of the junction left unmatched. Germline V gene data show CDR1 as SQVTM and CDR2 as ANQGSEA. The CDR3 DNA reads TGCAGCGCCTCCGGGACAGTCACCTACGAGCAGTACTTC. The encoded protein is CSASGTVTYEQYF.

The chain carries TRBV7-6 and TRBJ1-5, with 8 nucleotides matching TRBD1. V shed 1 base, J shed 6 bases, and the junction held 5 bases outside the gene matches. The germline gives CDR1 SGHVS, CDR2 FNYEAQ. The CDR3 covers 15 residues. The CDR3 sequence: CASSLGTGRGQPQHF. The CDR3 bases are TGTGCCAGCAGCTTAGGGACAGGGCGAGGTCAGCCCCAGCATTTT. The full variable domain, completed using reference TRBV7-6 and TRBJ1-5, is GAGVSQSPRYKVTKRGQDVALRCDPISGHVSLYWYRQALGQGPEFLTYFNYEAQQDKSGLPNDRFSAERPEGSISTLTIQRTEQRDSAMYRCASSLGTGRGQPQHFGDGTRLSIL.

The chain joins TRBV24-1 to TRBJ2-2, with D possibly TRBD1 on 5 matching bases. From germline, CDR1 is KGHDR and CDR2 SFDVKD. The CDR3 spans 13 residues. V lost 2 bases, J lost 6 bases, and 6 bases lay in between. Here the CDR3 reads CATSDYRSGELFF. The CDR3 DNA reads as TGTGCCACCAGTGATTACAGGTCCGGGGAGCTGTTTTTT.

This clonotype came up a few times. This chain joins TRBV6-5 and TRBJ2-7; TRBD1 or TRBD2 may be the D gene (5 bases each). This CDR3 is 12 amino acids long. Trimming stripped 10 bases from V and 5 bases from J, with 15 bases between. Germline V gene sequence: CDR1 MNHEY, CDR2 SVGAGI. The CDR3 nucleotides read TGTGCCACCCGTGAGGGGCCGAACGAGCAGTACTTC. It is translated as CATREGPNEQYF.

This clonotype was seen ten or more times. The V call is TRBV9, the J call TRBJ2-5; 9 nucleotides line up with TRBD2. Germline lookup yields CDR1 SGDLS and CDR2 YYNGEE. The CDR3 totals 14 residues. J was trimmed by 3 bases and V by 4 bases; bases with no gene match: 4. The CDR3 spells CASSPWTSEETQYF. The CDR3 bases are TGTGCCAGCAGCCCATGGACTAGCGAAGAGACCCAGTACTTC.

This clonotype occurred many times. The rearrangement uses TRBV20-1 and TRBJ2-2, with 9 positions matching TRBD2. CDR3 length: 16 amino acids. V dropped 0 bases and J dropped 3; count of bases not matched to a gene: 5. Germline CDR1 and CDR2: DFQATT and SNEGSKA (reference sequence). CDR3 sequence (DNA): TGCAGTGCTAGAGATGGTAGCGGGGGTTACACCGGGGAGCTGTTTTTT. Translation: CSARDGSGGYTGELFF.

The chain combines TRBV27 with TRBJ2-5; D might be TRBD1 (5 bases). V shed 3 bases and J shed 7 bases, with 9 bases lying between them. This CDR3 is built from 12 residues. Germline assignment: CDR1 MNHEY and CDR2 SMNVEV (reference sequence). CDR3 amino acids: CASSFQRGTQYF. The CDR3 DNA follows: TGTGCCAGCAGTTTTCAAAGGGGGACCCAGTACTTC.

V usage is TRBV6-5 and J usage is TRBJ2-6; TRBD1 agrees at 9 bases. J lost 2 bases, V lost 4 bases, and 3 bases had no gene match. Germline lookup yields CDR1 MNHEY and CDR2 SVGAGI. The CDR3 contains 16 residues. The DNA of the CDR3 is TGTGCCAGCAGTTTTGGACAGGGGACTGGGGCCAACGTCCTGACTTTC. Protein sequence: CASSFGQGTGANVLTF.

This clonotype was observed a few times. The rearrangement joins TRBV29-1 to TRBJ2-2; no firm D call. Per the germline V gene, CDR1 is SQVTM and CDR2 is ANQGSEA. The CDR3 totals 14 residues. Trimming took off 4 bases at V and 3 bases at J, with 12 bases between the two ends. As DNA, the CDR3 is TGCAGCGTTGCGTCCAGGCTTGACACCGGGGAGCTGTTTTTT. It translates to CSVASRLDTGELFF.

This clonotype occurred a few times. The CDR3 bases are TGCAGCGTTGAAAGGACAGGGTCAGAGACCCAGTACTTC. Its protein is CSVERTGSETQYF. The V and J genes are TRBV29-1 and TRBJ2-5; 8 positions match TRBD1. Germline V CDR1 and CDR2: SQVTM, ANQGSEA. The CDR3 runs 13 residues. With 2 bases clipped from V and 4 bases from J, the junction kept 3 bases outside the gene matches.